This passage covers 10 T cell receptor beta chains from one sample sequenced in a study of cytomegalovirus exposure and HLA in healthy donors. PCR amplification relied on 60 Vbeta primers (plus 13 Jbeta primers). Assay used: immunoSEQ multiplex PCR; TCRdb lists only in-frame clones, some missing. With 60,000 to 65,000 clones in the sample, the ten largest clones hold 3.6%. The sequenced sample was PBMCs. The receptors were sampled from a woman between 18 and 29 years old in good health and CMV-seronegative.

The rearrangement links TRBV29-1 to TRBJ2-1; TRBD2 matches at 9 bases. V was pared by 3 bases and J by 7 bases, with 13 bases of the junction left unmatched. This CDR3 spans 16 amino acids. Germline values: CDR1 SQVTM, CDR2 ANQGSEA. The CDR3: CSVERVSGSHRNEQFF. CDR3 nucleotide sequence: TGCAGCGTTGAGAGGGTTAGCGGGAGCCATCGGAATGAGCAGTTCTTC.

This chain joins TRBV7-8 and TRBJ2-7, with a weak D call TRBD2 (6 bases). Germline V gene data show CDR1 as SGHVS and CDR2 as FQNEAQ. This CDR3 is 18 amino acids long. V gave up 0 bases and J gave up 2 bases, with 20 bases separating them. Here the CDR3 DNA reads TGTGCCAGCAGCTTAGCTGTACAGCCGGGACTTTACCCCTACGAGCAGTACTTC. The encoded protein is CASSLAVQPGLYPYEQYF.

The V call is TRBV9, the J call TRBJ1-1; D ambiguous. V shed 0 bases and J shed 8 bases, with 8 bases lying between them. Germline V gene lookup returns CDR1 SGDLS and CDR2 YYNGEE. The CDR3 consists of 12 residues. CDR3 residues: CASSVEAGEAFF. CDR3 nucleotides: TGTGCCAGCAGCGTAGAAGCAGGAGAAGCTTTCTTT.

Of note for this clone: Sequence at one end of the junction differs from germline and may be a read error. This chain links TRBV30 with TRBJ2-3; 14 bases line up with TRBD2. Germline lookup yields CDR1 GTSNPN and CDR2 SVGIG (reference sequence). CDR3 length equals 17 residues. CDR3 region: CAWSVPGLAGGTDKQYF. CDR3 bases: TGTGCCTGGAGTGTACCAGGACTAGCGGGGGGCACAGATAAGCAGTATTTT.

The CDR3 DNA follows: TGTGCCTGGAGTGCCGGTTACAATGAGCAGTTCTTC. Its protein product is CAWSAGYNEQFF. The rearrangement links TRBV30 to TRBJ2-1, with D hard to call. Germline V lookup: CDR1 GTSNPN, CDR2 SVGIG (reference sequence). V lost 1 base and J 4 bases, leaving 5 bases between the germline ends. The CDR3 covers 12 residues.

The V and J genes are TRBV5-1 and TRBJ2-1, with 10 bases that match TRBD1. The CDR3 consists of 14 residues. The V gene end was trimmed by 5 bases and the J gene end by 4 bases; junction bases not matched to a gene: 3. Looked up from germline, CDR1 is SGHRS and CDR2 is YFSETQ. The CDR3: CASSGTGAYNEQFF. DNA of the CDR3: TGCGCCAGCAGTGGGACAGGGGCATACAATGAGCAGTTCTTC.

CDR3 bases: TGTGCCAGCTCACCAAACTACAAGGGGGGCAATCAGCCCCAGCATTTT. Residues: CASSPNYKGGNQPQHF. The chain recombines TRBV18 with TRBJ1-5; possibly TRBD1 for D (6 bases). This CDR3 has 16 amino acids. Per germline, CDR1 KGHSH and CDR2 LQKENI. V shed 2 bases and J shed 2 bases, with 13 bases lying between them.

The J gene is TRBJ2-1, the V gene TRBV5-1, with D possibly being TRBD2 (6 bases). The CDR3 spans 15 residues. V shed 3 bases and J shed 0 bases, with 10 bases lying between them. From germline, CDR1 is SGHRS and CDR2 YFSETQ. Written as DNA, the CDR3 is TGCGCCAGCAGCTGGGAGGTATACTCCTACAATGAGCAGTTCTTC. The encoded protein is CASSWEVYSYNEQFF.

This CDR3 is CASRGQAESYEQYF. The CDR3 DNA reads as TGTGCCAGCAGGGGACAGGCGGAATCTTACGAGCAGTACTTC. The chain links TRBV2 to TRBJ2-7, with TRBD1 identical over 8 bases. CDR3 length equals 14 residues. V lost 6 bases to trimming and J lost 4 bases; unmatched junction nucleotides: 8. CDR1 is SNHLY and CDR2 is FYNNEI in the germline V gene.

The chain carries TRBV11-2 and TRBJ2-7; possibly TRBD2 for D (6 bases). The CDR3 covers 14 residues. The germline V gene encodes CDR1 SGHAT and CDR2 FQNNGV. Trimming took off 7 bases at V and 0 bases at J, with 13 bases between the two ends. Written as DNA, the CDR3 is TGTGCCAGCACTTCGGGACTCCGCTCCTACGAGCAGTACTTC. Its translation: CASTSGLRSYEQYF.